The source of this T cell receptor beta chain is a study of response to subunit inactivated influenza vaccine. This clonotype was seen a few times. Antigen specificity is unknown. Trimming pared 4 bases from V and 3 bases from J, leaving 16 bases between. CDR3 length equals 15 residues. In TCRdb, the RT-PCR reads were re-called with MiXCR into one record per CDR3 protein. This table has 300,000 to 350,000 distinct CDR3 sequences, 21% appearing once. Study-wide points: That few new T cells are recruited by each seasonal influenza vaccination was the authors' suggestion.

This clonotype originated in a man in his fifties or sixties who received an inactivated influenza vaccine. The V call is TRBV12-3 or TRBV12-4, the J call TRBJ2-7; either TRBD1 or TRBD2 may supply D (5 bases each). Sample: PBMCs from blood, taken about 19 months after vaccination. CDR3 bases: TGTGCCAGCAGTTCCCTCGAGTCTGGGGGCTACGAGCAGTACTTC. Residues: CASSSLESGGYEQYF.